Sequencing of this TCR beta chain was carried out in a study of tumor and adjacent non-tumor tissue in lung cancer. Study-level background: Aged about 31 to 80 years, patients included roughly ten men and roughly five women with stage I to III disease. On average, productive TCRbeta reads reached around 4 million per sample. Study-level results: Tumor repertoires had a smaller top 100 clone share than normal lung.

A modified ARM-PCR protocol with three rounds of nested PCR amplified TCRbeta. TCRdb independently ran MiXCR on the multiplex PCR reads; one entry per CDR3 protein. The table has around 200,000 distinct CDR3 sequences, roughly 70% seen once; the top ten hold 25%. The template was RNA from unsorted bulk tissue. Newly diagnosed lung cancer patients had thoracic surgery in China, August–late 2014, without prior chemotherapy. This clonotype was seen repeatedly, ten times or more. Its antigen remains unknown. The ends were cut back, 0 bases at V and 3 bases at J, with 9 bases in the middle. The CDR3 sequence is 15 residues long. Germline CDR1 reads MGHRA; CDR2 reads YSYEKL.

The receptor's source is a man between 60 and 75 years old with non-small cell lung cancer. The chain uses TRBV4-1 and TRBJ1-5; no clear D. The specimen sequenced was lung tumor tissue. This CDR3 is CASSQDSINNQPQHF. The CDR3 DNA reads TGCGCCAGCAGCCAAGATTCCATAAACAATCAGCCCCAGCATTTT.